The 24 T cell receptor beta chains reported below all come from one sample, sequenced in a study of blood T cell repertoires in COVID-19 (dated by TCRdb to 2019 to 2021). The library was prepared using the immunoSEQ multiplex PCR assay. TCRdb took over this immuneACCESS table, retaining in-frame rearrangements with V and J assigned. Such tables are incomplete; in checked studies, under half of the missing clones stem from an unresolved V gene, and the remainder is unexplained. This sample gives over 150,000 clones in total; 70% to 90% of them show up just once. The ten largest clones take up roughly 1% of the sample. Sequenced material: peripheral blood. These receptors all stem from a middle-aged man with acute or convalescent COVID-19.

V gene TRBV30 combines with J gene TRBJ1-5; TRBD1 matches at 7 bases. The CDR3 extends over 15 amino acids. Germline CDR1 and CDR2: GTSNPN and SVGIG (reference sequence). Germline trimming cut 1 base from V and 3 bases from J; bases unmatched to any gene: 6. CDR3: CAWSAGDSSNQPQHF. CDR3 sequence (DNA): TGTGCCTGGAGTGCCGGGGACAGCTCCAATCAGCCCCAGCATTTT.

V and J are TRBV6-5 and TRBJ2-2, with 11 bases that match TRBD1. The CDR3 is made up of 15 amino acids. The V gene's germline CDR1 is MNHEY and CDR2 SVGAGI. The J segment lost 5 bases and the V segment lost 6 bases, leaving 5 bases of the junction unmatched. The CDR3 bases are TGTGCCAGCAGGCTTGGACAGGGGGCTACCGGGGAGCTGTTTTTT. This translates into CASRLGQGATGELFF.

The genes are TRBV19 and TRBJ1-1; maybe TRBD1 (6 bases). This CDR3 region has 17 residues. The germline V gene encodes CDR1 LNHDA and CDR2 SQIVND (reference sequence). V dropped 5 bases and J dropped 4 bases, with 23 bases sitting between them. The CDR3 DNA follows: TGTGCCAGTAGTCCTCAGGTGGGGATGAAGGGGGTCACTGAAGCTTTCTTT. Protein product: CASSPQVGMKGVTEAFF.

There are a few counts of this clone. V gene TRBV5-6 combines with J gene TRBJ1-1, with a weak D call TRBD1 (5 bases). The CDR3 covers 13 residues. V was shortened by 4 bases and J by 7 bases, with 14 bases between the two germline ends. CDR1 and CDR2 from the germline V gene are SGHDT and YYEEEE. The CDR3 here is CASSAQGRDEAFF. In DNA, the CDR3 is TGTGCCAGCAGCGCTCAGGGAAGAGATGAAGCTTTCTTT.

This chain links TRBV27 with TRBJ2-7; the match to TRBD2 covers 12 bases. Germline V gene sequence: CDR1 MNHEY, CDR2 SMNVEV (reference sequence). The J segment lost 3 bases and the V segment lost 2 bases, leaving 8 bases of the junction unmatched. The CDR3 loop spans 17 amino acids. The CDR3 region has the DNA TGTGCCAGCAGTTTAACGCTAGCGGGGGGGCTCTACTACGAGCAGTACTTC. The encoded protein is CASSLTLAGGLYYEQYF.

The chain recombines TRBV6-6 with TRBJ2-1; 10 bases line up with TRBD2. Germline assignment: CDR1 MNHNY and CDR2 SVGAGI (reference sequence). J was trimmed by 8 bases and V by 0 bases; bases with no gene match: 4. CDR3 length: 15 amino acids. The CDR3: CASSYSSLAGDEQFF. The CDR3 DNA reads as TGTGCCAGCAGTTACTCGTCCCTAGCGGGGGATGAGCAGTTCTTC.

The chain employs TRBV10-3 and TRBJ2-3; possible D gene TRBD2, 5 bases. The germline CDR1 and CDR2 sequences are ENHRY and SYGVKD. The CDR3 runs 15 residues. V lost 4 bases, J lost 0 bases, and 11 bases lay in between. The DNA of the CDR3 is TGTGCCATCAGTGCAGGACTCAGGAGCACAGATACGCAGTATTTT. Amino acid sequence: CAISAGLRSTDTQYF.

CDR3 loop: CASRPRHPETQYF. The CDR3 DNA sequence: TGTGCCAGCAGACCCCGACACCCGGAGACCCAGTACTTC. This chain links TRBV28 with TRBJ2-5; D ambiguous. This CDR3 spans 13 amino acids. V gave up 6 bases and J gave up 5 bases, with 13 bases separating them. Per the germline V gene, CDR1 is MDHEN and CDR2 is SYDVKM.

The rearrangement uses TRBV28 and TRBJ1-1; D gene unclear. The CDR3 is 17 amino acids. CDR1 is MDHEN and CDR2 is SYDVKM in the germline V gene. Trimming shortened V by 5 bases and J by 1 base, and 20 bases separated the two germline ends. Here the CDR3 DNA reads TGTGCCAGCAGTGCCTACCCCTTATCCCGGGGGAACACTGAAGCTTTCTTT. This codes for CASSAYPLSRGNTEAFF.

This rearrangement joins TRBV19 to TRBJ2-3; TRBD1 agrees at 7 bases. V shed 6 bases and J 3 bases; nucleotides not matched to a gene: 9. The CDR3 is made up of 15 amino acids. Germline CDR1 LNHDA, CDR2 SQIVND (reference sequence). In DNA form, the CDR3 reads TGTGCCAGTAGGCCACAGGGGTTAGGAACAGATACGCAGTATTTT. Translated, it gives CASRPQGLGTDTQYF.

This sequence joins TRBV11-3 and TRBJ2-3, with 8 bases lining up with TRBD2. After removal of 5 bases from V and 4 bases from J, the junction contained 8 bases not matched to a gene. This CDR3 has 15 residues. Per germline, CDR1 SGHNT and CDR2 YENEEA. This CDR3 is CASSANTGGPDTQYF. The CDR3 DNA is TGTGCCAGCAGCGCCAACACGGGGGGGCCAGATACGCAGTATTTT.

This clone was counted between two and nine times. The V call is TRBV4-3, the J call TRBJ2-7; a weak D match, TRBD2 (6 bases). Germline V gene lookup returns CDR1 LGHNA and CDR2 YSLEER. The CDR3 sequence is 17 residues long. Trimming took 1 base from V and 4 from J, leaving 20 bases between them. CDR3 residues: CASSQVYGGDRSYEQYF. DNA of the CDR3: TGCGCCAGCAGCCAAGTCTATGGCGGGGACCGGAGTTACGAGCAGTACTTC.

This clone was seen just once. This chain links TRBV28 with TRBJ2-7; no clear D. The CDR3 is 15 residues long. CDR1 is MDHEN, CDR2 SYDVKM, per germline. Trimming removed 5 bases at V and 0 bases at J, with 14 bases between. CDR3 sequence: CASSPPSLNSYEQYF. The CDR3 coding sequence is TGTGCCAGCAGTCCCCCCTCACTGAACTCCTACGAGCAGTACTTC.

This chain links TRBV27 with TRBJ1-1; 7 positions agree with TRBD1. Trimming at V came to 7 bases and at J to 5 bases, leaving 10 bases not matched to a gene. Germline values: CDR1 MNHEY, CDR2 SMNVEV (reference sequence). The CDR3 covers 14 residues. CDR3 residues: CASKLETGITEAFF. CDR3 sequence (DNA): TGTGCCAGCAAGCTAGAGACAGGGATTACTGAAGCTTTCTTT.

The chain links TRBV6-5 to TRBJ1-1; maybe TRBD1 (5 bases). The CDR3 runs 13 residues. The V gene's germline CDR1 is MNHEY and CDR2 SVGAGI. V shed 6 bases and J shed 4 bases, with 12 bases lying between them. Here the CDR3 DNA reads TGTGCCAGCAGGCCACCCCAGGGCACTGAAGCTTTCTTT. This encodes CASRPPQGTEAFF.

This rearrangement joins TRBV19 to TRBJ2-7, with D tentatively TRBD1 (6 bases). CDR3 length: 15 residues. The germline V and J ends were trimmed by 0 bases and 2 bases, with 11 bases remaining between them. CDR1 and CDR2 (germline): LNHDA, SQIVND (reference sequence). The CDR3 loop reads CASSIDDRSTYEQYF. The CDR3 DNA sequence: TGTGCCAGTAGTATAGACGACAGGTCTACCTACGAGCAGTACTTC.

The V gene is TRBV18, the J gene TRBJ1-5; TRBD1 might be the D (6 bases). V lost 10 bases to trimming and J lost 5 bases, with 15 bases between them. The germline V gene encodes CDR1 KGHSH and CDR2 LQKENI. This CDR3 region has 13 residues. The CDR3 reads CATRRGADQPQHF. The CDR3 DNA is TGTGCCACCAGGCGGGGGGCCGATCAGCCCCAGCATTTT. Looking up the rest from reference TRBV18 and TRBJ1-5 gives the full variable domain: NAGVMQNPRHLVRRRGQEARLRCSPMKGHSHVYWYRQLPEEGLKFMVYLQKENIIDESGMPKERFSAEFPKEGPSILRIQQVVRGDSAAYFCATRRGADQPQHFGDGTRLSIL.

This clone has only one observation. This chain joins TRBV7-2 and TRBJ1-4, with 7 nucleotides matching TRBD1. V gave up 5 bases and J gave up 8 bases; unmatched junction bases: 8. The length of the CDR3 is 14 residues. Germline V gene data show CDR1 as SGHTA and CDR2 as FQGNSA. The CDR3 loop is CASSPDRVVEKLFF. CDR3 in DNA: TGTGCCAGCAGCCCCGACAGGGTCGTGGAAAAACTGTTTTTT.

The chain links TRBV5-5 to TRBJ1-3; D is unresolved. CDR1 and CDR2 (germline): SGHKS, YYEKEE (reference sequence). The length of the CDR3 is 13 residues. V lost 4 bases and J lost 7, with 12 bases in between. The CDR3 DNA reads TGTGCCAGCAGCCCCATGGGCAGGAACACCATATATTTT. This encodes CASSPMGRNTIYF.

The chain joins TRBV5-1 to TRBJ1-1; TRBD1 matches 11 bases. The junction had 9 bases not matched to a gene; V was cut back by 7 bases and J by 4 bases. Germline assignment: CDR1 SGHRS and CDR2 YFSETQ. The CDR3 spans 15 residues. For the CDR3, the DNA is TGCGCCAGCTATGCCGGGACAGGGGGACTCACTGAAGCTTTCTTT. It translates to CASYAGTGGLTEAFF.

The V and J genes are TRBV5-6 and TRBJ1-6; TRBD1 is a possible D gene (6 bases). Germline V lookup: CDR1 SGHDT, CDR2 YYEEEE. V lost 4 bases and J lost 2, with 16 bases in between. The CDR3 sequence is 17 residues long. CDR3 DNA: TGTGCCAGCAGCCCCGGCGGGGGGGCACCCTATAATTCACCCCTCCACTTT. It encodes CASSPGGGAPYNSPLHF.

The table lists this clone with a count of one. This sequence joins TRBV20-1 and TRBJ2-1, with 9 bases identical to TRBD2. J was trimmed by 8 bases and V by 5 bases; bases with no gene match: 1. The CDR3 totals 11 residues. CDR1 DFQATT and CDR2 SNEGSKA come from the germline V gene (reference sequence). The CDR3 loop reads CSAQRGDEQFF. CDR3 nucleotides: TGCAGTGCTCAGCGGGGGGATGAGCAGTTCTTC.

This sequence joins TRBV7-2 and TRBJ2-5, with TRBD2 matching 9 bases. The CDR3 covers 17 residues. Germline values: CDR1 SGHTA, CDR2 FQGNSA. V shed 1 base, J shed 2 bases, and the junction held 8 bases outside the gene matches. CDR3 region: CASSLGILAGIQETQYF. CDR3 in DNA: TGTGCCAGCAGCTTAGGAATCCTAGCGGGGATACAAGAGACCCAGTACTTC.

The CDR3 DNA follows: TGTGCCAGCAGCACTCGCGAGGCAGGGCCAAATCAGCCCCAGCATTTT. This gives the protein CASSTREAGPNQPQHF. The V and J genes are TRBV14 and TRBJ1-5; D might be TRBD1 (5 bases). The CDR3 has 16 amino acids. The germline V gene has CDR1 SGHDN and CDR2 FVKESK. V was clipped by 5 bases and J by 4 bases, with 18 bases between them.